This T cell receptor beta chain is from a study of a mutant IDH1 vaccine in newly diagnosed glioma. Study at large: During weeks 1, 3, 5, 7, 11, 15, 19 and 23, patients received eight vaccinations. Sex distribution of treated patients was about 60% male and roughly 38% female; mean age was about 41 years. Standard pretreatment was either radiotherapy, temozolomide, or, for most, radiochemotherapy with temozolomide.

As to this clone: Its target is not known.

Study results and limitations: Vaccine-induced responses were seen in 93.3% of patients, spanning several MHC alleles.

CDR1 is SNHLY, CDR2 FYNNEI, per germline. Germline trimming cut 6 bases from V and 3 bases from J; bases unmatched to any gene: 3. This CDR3 is 14 amino acids long. As for time point: week 5, during vaccination. What each vaccine dose contained was 300 ug of mutant IDH1 20-mer peptide, accompanied by topical imiquimod. The protocol was immunoSEQ multiplex PCR, while the TCRdb copy is restricted to in-frame clones and leaves out a portion. The sample includes roughly 42,000 clones, 70% to 90% seen only once; the top ten take 1.5% to 2%. This specimen was PBMCs, taken from a glioma patient whose treatment included an IDH1 peptide vaccine. V usage is TRBV2 and J usage is TRBJ2-7; the match to TRBD2 covers 12 bases. This receptor was taken from a man in his forties with glioma. The CDR3 DNA follows: TGTGCCAGCAGAGGACTAGCGGGAAGCTACGAGCAGTACTTC. As protein: CASRGLAGSYEQYF.